This entry lists 8 T cell receptor beta chains sequenced from one sample in a study of shared clonotypes between healthy human individuals. The protocol was immunoSEQ multiplex PCR, while the TCRdb copy is restricted to in-frame clones and leaves out a portion. The sample includes some 1.5 million clones, approximately 97% of them seen just once. The specimen sequenced was naive CD4+ T cells sorted from blood. The subset: CD45RA+ positively selected. The receptors originated from a man between 25 and 39 years old in good health.

V is TRBV5-1 and J is TRBJ2-5, with 12 bases identical to TRBD2. The CDR3 contains 18 residues. Looked up from germline, CDR1 is SGHRS and CDR2 is YFSETQ. The V gene end was trimmed by 3 bases and the J gene end by 0 bases; junction bases not matched to a gene: 9. Here the CDR3 reads CASSSRTSGIQYQETQYF. Written as DNA, the CDR3 is TGCGCCAGCAGCTCGAGGACTAGCGGGATACAGTACCAAGAGACCCAGTACTTC.

This clone was seen a single time. The CDR3 loop reads CASSVALPLAGGPHGEQFF. CDR3 bases: TGTGCCAGCAGCGTAGCTCTCCCGCTAGCGGGAGGGCCTCATGGTGAGCAGTTCTTC. The chain combines TRBV9 with TRBJ2-1; the match to TRBD2 covers 12 bases. The CDR3 has 19 amino acids. Germline CDR1 SGDLS, CDR2 YYNGEE. After removal of 0 bases from V and 9 bases from J, the junction contained 16 bases not matched to a gene.

The CDR3 reads CASSQAISKRTSGRTYEQYF. CDR3 sequence (DNA): TGCGCCAGCAGCCAAGCAATTAGCAAACGGACTAGCGGGAGAACCTACGAGCAGTACTTC. The rearrangement joins TRBV4-1 to TRBJ2-7; 13 bases match TRBD2. The ends lost 1 base at V and 2 bases at J; junction bases unmatched: 14. CDR3 length: 20 residues. Per the germline V gene, CDR1 is MGHRA and CDR2 is YSYEKL.

The V gene is TRBV27, the J gene TRBJ2-3; D unresolved. Between the trimmed V and J ends, which lost 6 bases and 2 bases, there was a span of 3 bases. Germline V CDR1 and CDR2: MNHEY, SMNVEV (reference sequence). CDR3 length equals 11 residues. The DNA of the CDR3 is TGTGCCAGCAGGGTCACAGATACGCAGTATTTT. It encodes CASRVTDTQYF.

This clone came up a few times. The chain couples TRBV19 to TRBJ1-5; no firm D call. V lost 7 bases and J 5 bases, leaving 9 bases between the germline ends. Germline loops: CDR1 LNHDA, CDR2 SQIVND (reference sequence). This CDR3 contains 12 residues. CDR3 amino acids: CASNVYDQPQHF. The DNA of the CDR3 is TGTGCCAGTAACGTGTACGATCAGCCCCAGCATTTT.

CDR3 coding DNA: TGTGCCAGCAGTGCCGGCAATCAAGAGACCCAGTACTTC. Protein product: CASSAGNQETQYF. This chain joins TRBV27 and TRBJ2-5; D unresolved. The germline V gene has CDR1 MNHEY and CDR2 SMNVEV (reference sequence). Trimming removed 5 bases from V and 2 bases from J, with 9 bases in between. CDR3 size: 13 residues.

The chain recombines TRBV25-1 with TRBJ2-7; TRBD1 aligns across 10 bases. The CDR3 is 17 amino acids. Per germline, CDR1 MGHDK and CDR2 SYGVNS. With 5 bases clipped from V and 5 bases from J, the junction kept 15 bases outside the gene matches. The DNA of the CDR3 is TGTGCCAGCAGTCCCACCCGGGGGGGACAGGGGACCAACGAGCAGTACTTC. Translated: CASSPTRGGQGTNEQYF.

This sequence joins TRBV5-4 and TRBJ1-2; 8 bases are shared with TRBD1. V trimming: 5 bases; J trimming: 0 bases; junction bases outside the gene matches: 3. Germline V gene data show CDR1 as SGHNT and CDR2 as YYREEE (reference sequence). There are 14 residues in the CDR3. The CDR3 loop is CASREGQANYGYTF. CDR3 DNA sequence: TGTGCCAGCAGGGAGGGACAGGCTAACTATGGCTACACCTTC.